The 21 T cell receptor beta chains below all came from one sample that was sequenced in a study of blood T cells in healthy people across ages. With a J-beta primer mix and a sample-barcoded 5' primer, a second PCR ran roughly 7 to 11 cycles. TCRdb redid the calling of the 5' RACE reads with MiXCR, one entry per CDR3 protein. The profile shows about 930,000 distinct CDR3 sequences, 25% to 30% of them singletons. This sample also belongs to another study, concerning T cells of mothers and their children.

The sample consisted of blood. The receptors originated from a woman aged 40 to 49 in good health.

This clonotype was recorded many times. The chain combines TRBV12-3 or TRBV12-4 with TRBJ1-1, with 8 bases aligning to TRBD1. V lost 5 bases, J lost 8 bases, and 10 bases stayed unmatched. The CDR3 extends over 14 amino acids. DNA of the CDR3: TGTGCCAGCAGTCCAGGGACAGGCCCCCAGGAAGCTTTCTTT. Translating it yields CASSPGTGPQEAFF.

The V call is TRBV7-2, the J call TRBJ1-1, with D possibly being TRBD1 (5 bases). The CDR3 sequence is 14 residues long. Trimming left V 5 bases short and J 2 bases short, with 12 bases between. Germline V gene sequence: CDR1 SGHTA, CDR2 FQGNSA. The CDR3 protein is CASSGGTANTEAFF. In DNA, the CDR3 is TGTGCCAGCAGCGGGGGGACGGCAAACACTGAAGCTTTCTTT.

As for this clonotype: A much larger clone is a single base away; this may be a read error. CDR3 sequence (DNA): TGTGCCAGCAGCTTAGGGAGCAGGGACCAGTACTTC. Protein: CASSLGSRDQYF. V and J are TRBV7-8 and TRBJ2-7; D is possibly TRBD1 or TRBD2 (5 bases each). Trimming removed 1 base from V and 10 bases from J, with 11 bases in between. This CDR3 has 12 residues. Germline CDR1 and CDR2: SGHVS and FQNEAQ.

This clonotype was detected only a few times. The gene calls are TRBV7-6 and TRBJ2-5; a possible D gene is TRBD2 (5 bases). The V and J ends lost 5 bases and 2 bases respectively, with 15 bases between them. Looked up from germline, CDR1 is SGHVS and CDR2 is FNYEAQ. The CDR3 contains 15 residues. The CDR3 DNA sequence: TGTGCCAGCAGCCGACGGGCGGGCCGACAAGAGACCCAGTACTTC. Its translation is CASSRRAGRQETQYF.

This clonotype was seen only once. The chain is built from TRBV20-1 and TRBJ2-1; 9 bases are shared with TRBD1. Per germline, CDR1 DFQATT and CDR2 SNEGSKA (reference sequence). The ends lost 3 bases at V and 5 bases at J; junction bases unmatched: 14. The CDR3 totals 17 residues. CDR3 protein: CSARNPRTGALNNEQFF. DNA of the CDR3: TGCAGTGCTAGGAATCCAAGGACAGGGGCGTTAAACAATGAGCAGTTCTTC.

In this sample, this clonotype turned up a few times. The gene calls are TRBV19 and TRBJ2-4, with no clear D. The J call may be faulty, since TRBJ2-7 better matches the DNA end. The CDR3 length is 14 residues. CDR1 and CDR2 (germline): LNHDA, SQIVND (reference sequence). The CDR3 nucleotides are TGTGCCAGTAGTCAACTCGGCGCCACCTACGAGCAGTACTTC. This sequence encodes CASSQLGATYEQYF.

This clonotype was seen a few times. This chain connects TRBV28 to TRBJ2-7, with 8 bases identical to TRBD2. Germline assignment: CDR1 MDHEN and CDR2 SYDVKM. The CDR3 spans 14 residues. After removal of 2 bases from V and 5 bases from J, the junction contained 5 bases not matched to a gene. CDR3 sequence reads: CASSLGSGVNEQYF. For the CDR3, the DNA is TGTGCCAGCAGTTTAGGTAGCGGGGTCAACGAGCAGTACTTC.

This clonotype was recorded a few times. The V and J genes are TRBV20-1 and TRBJ1-5; D gene unclear. The V gene lost 6 bases and the J gene lost 6 bases, with 15 bases spanning the gap. This CDR3 has 13 residues. Per germline, CDR1 DFQATT and CDR2 SNEGSKA (reference sequence). The CDR3 bases are TGCAGTGCATTCGAGCGGGGTGCTCAGCCCCAGCATTTT. Translating gives CSAFERGAQPQHF.

V and J are TRBV6-5 and TRBJ2-2, with D uncertain. V lost 6 bases to trimming and J lost 3 bases, with 8 bases between them. Germline-derived CDR1 and CDR2 are MNHEY and SVGAGI. This CDR3 region has 13 residues. The CDR3 DNA reads as TGTGCCAGCAGCCGAGAGTACACCGGGGAGCTGTTTTTT. This encodes CASSREYTGELFF.

This clonotype was seen more than once but under ten times. This chain uses TRBV12-3 or TRBV12-4 with TRBJ2-2; D remains ambiguous. This CDR3 is 16 amino acids long. Trimming shortened V by 2 bases and J by 2 bases, and 12 bases separated the two germline ends. CDR3 DNA sequence: TGTGCCAGCAGTTTAATAGCATTCCGTAACACCGGGGAGCTGTTTTTT. This sequence encodes CASSLIAFRNTGELFF.

Points on this clonotype: A much more abundant neighbour one base away suggests this may be a read error. The chain is built from TRBV7-3 and TRBJ2-5, with 10 bases fitting TRBD1. Trimming at V came to 6 bases and at J to 11 bases, leaving 15 bases not matched to a gene. The length of the CDR3 is 15 residues. The germline V gene encodes CDR1 SGHTA and CDR2 FQGTGA. Here the CDR3 reads CASRRTGGTRNEQYF. CDR3 DNA sequence: TGTGCCAGCAGACGGACAGGGGGTACCCGAAATGAGCAGTACTTC.

This clonotype was found many times. The chain joins TRBV7-9 to TRBJ2-7; the D gene could be TRBD1 or TRBD2 (5 bases each). Trimming cost V 5 bases and J 0 bases, with 20 bases left between them. CDR3 size: 17 residues. Germline V gene data show CDR1 as SEHNR and CDR2 as FQNEAQ (reference sequence). The CDR3 DNA reads as TGTGCCAGCAGCCCGACGCGGTGGGACGCTTACTCCTACGAGCAGTACTTC. As protein: CASSPTRWDAYSYEQYF.

This clonotype came up a few times. The rearrangement uses TRBV7-8 and TRBJ2-3; 8 nucleotides line up with TRBD1. This CDR3 contains 21 residues. Germline V gene data show CDR1 as SGHVS and CDR2 as FQNEAQ. The V and J ends lost 6 bases and 2 bases, in that order; junction bases with no gene match: 25. The CDR3 here is CASSSQVWGTGRILNTDTQYF. In DNA, the CDR3 is TGTGCCAGCAGTTCCCAAGTCTGGGGGACAGGACGTATACTTAACACAGATACGCAGTATTTT. The variable domain in full, completed from reference TRBV7-8 and TRBJ2-3, reads GAGVSQSPRYKVAKRGQDVALRCDPISGHVSLFWYQQALGQGPEFLTYFQNEAQLDKSGLPSDRFFAERPEGSVSTLKIQRTQQEDSAVYLCASSSQVWGTGRILNTDTQYFGPGTRLTVL.

This clonotype was observed many times. V and J are TRBV25-1 and TRBJ2-1; the D is unclear. The germline V and J ends were trimmed by 2 bases and 0 bases, with 5 bases remaining between them. The CDR3 sequence is 14 residues long. Germline CDR1 MGHDK, CDR2 SYGVNS. CDR3 in DNA: TGTGCCAGCAGTGAACCGAGCTCCTACAATGAGCAGTTCTTC. Translated, it gives CASSEPSSYNEQFF.

As regards this clonotype: At one end the junction does not follow the germline gene, possibly because of a read error. The chain couples TRBV5-1 to TRBJ1-4; no clear D. In germline, CDR1 is SGHRS, CDR2 YFSETQ. The CDR3 has 16 amino acids. The CDR3 sequence is CASSFRGQSGSEKRFF. The DNA for the CDR3 is TGCGCCAGCAGCTTCCGTGGGCAGTCAGGATCGGAAAAACGGTTTTTT.

Comment on this clonotype: The junction shows a germline mismatch at one end, possibly a read error. The V call is TRBV20-1, the J call TRBJ2-7; tentative D call: TRBD1 (6 bases). The CDR3 contains 14 residues. The germline gives CDR1 DFQATT, CDR2 SNEGSKA (reference sequence). The CDR3 bases are TGCAGTGCTAGAGAAGCAGGGGAAGCCTACGAGCAGTGCTTC. Amino acid sequence: CSAREAGEAYEQCF.

This rearrangement joins TRBV5-1 to TRBJ2-1; D might be TRBD2 (5 bases). The V gene lost 5 bases and the J gene lost 6 bases, with 18 bases spanning the gap. Germline V gene data show CDR1 as SGHRS and CDR2 as YFSETQ. This CDR3 is built from 15 residues. The CDR3: CASRTRDLEGNEQFF. In DNA form, the CDR3 reads TGCGCCAGCAGGACTCGGGATCTAGAGGGCAATGAGCAGTTCTTC.

V and J are TRBV4-3 and TRBJ1-2; D is undetermined. Between the trimmed V and J ends, which lost 6 bases and 3 bases, there was a span of 11 bases. Germline-derived CDR1 and CDR2 are LGHNA and YSLEER. This CDR3 spans 13 amino acids. CDR3 coding DNA: TGCGCCAGCAGTAAGGACGGACACTATGGCTACACCTTC. Amino acids: CASSKDGHYGYTF.

Notes on this clonotype: Sequence at one end of the junction differs from germline and may be a read error. The DNA for the CDR3 is TGTGTCAGCAGCCAAGGGGTGCTGAACACTGAAGCTTTCTTT. Translated: CVSSQGVLNTEAFF. The chain recombines TRBV3-1 with TRBJ1-1, with D possibly being TRBD1 (5 bases). The CDR3 is 14 residues long. CDR1 is LGHDT and CDR2 is YNNKEL in the germline V gene (reference sequence).

A note on this clonotype: This may come from a read error, since a much larger clone is one base off. This chain links TRBV4-2 with TRBJ2-1, with D possibly being TRBD1 or TRBD2 (5 bases each). Judging by the DNA end, TRBJ2-7 fits better; the J call may be wrong. Germline V gene data show CDR1 as LGHNA and CDR2 as YNFKEQ. The CDR3 spans 16 residues. In DNA, the CDR3 is TGTGCCAGCAGCCACTCGGGACGGAGCTCCTACAATGAGCAGTACTTC. Translated, it gives CASSHSGRSSYNEQYF.

This chain uses TRBV19 with TRBJ1-5; 7 nucleotides match TRBD1. CDR1 LNHDA and CDR2 SQIVND come from the germline V gene (reference sequence). J was trimmed by 4 bases and V by 3 bases; bases with no gene match: 3. CDR3 size: 14 residues. The CDR3 sequence: CASSITGVNQPQHF. In nucleotides, the CDR3 is TGTGCCAGTAGTATTACAGGGGTAAATCAGCCCCAGCATTTT.